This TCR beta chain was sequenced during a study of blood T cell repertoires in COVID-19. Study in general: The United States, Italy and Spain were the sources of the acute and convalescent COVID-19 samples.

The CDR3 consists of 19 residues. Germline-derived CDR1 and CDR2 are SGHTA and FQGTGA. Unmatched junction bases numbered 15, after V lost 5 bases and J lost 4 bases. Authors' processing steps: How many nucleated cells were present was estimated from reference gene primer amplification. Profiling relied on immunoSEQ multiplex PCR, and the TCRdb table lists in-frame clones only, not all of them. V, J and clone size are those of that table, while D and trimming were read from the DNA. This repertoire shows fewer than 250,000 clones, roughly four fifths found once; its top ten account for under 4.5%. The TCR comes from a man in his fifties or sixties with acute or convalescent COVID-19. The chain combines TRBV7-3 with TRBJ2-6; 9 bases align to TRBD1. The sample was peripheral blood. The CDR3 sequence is CASSPRVGTGIIGANVLTF. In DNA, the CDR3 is TGTGCCAGCAGCCCCCGGGTTGGGACAGGGATTATCGGGGCCAACGTCCTGACTTTC.